This TCR beta chain was sequenced for a study of blood T cell repertoires in COVID-19. Study overall: The study drew acute and convalescent COVID-19 samples from the United States, Italy and Spain. T cells, B-cell-depleted T cells, or PBMCs supplied cDNA or gDNA.

Source study methods: How many nucleated cells were present was estimated from reference gene primer amplification. The table came from immunoSEQ multiplex PCR; TCRdb's copy has only in-frame clones and leaves some out. The D gene and trimming were derived from the DNA, and the V and J assignments and clone size from that table. The data hold about 98,000 clones, with about 80% observed a single time. Looked up from germline, CDR1 is LGHNA and CDR2 is YSLEER. The CDR3 spans 14 residues. V dropped 3 bases and J dropped 6; count of bases not matched to a gene: 5. The rearrangement uses TRBV4-3 and TRBJ1-5; the match to TRBD1 covers 7 bases. The source is a man aged 80 or over with acute or convalescent COVID-19. The sequencing input was peripheral blood. The CDR3 spells CASSQATGVQPQHF. The CDR3 DNA follows: TGCGCCAGCAGCCAGGCAACAGGGGTTCAGCCCCAGCATTTT.